This T cell receptor beta chain was retrieved from a study of beta chain features in type 1 diabetes. Study at large: Healthy donors resembled patients in age, gender and cell yields.

Study observations and caveats: Insertions were fewer and deletions more numerous at VDJ junctions in type 1 diabetes patients. TCRB CDR3 length was moderately but significantly reduced in all four CD4+ subsets of Type 1 diabetes patients.

Of the isolated RNA, all was reverse transcribed, and so the sequenced material was expressed TCRB transcripts. Generated by immunoSEQ multiplex PCR, the TCRdb table keeps only in-frame clones and is missing some. The table includes 300,000 to 350,000 clones, 9.3% detected once. Germline lookup yields CDR1 SGHTA and CDR2 FQGNSA. V shed 4 bases and J 7 bases; nucleotides not matched to a gene: 7. This CDR3 has 14 residues. This clone was detected only a few times. The antigen is undetermined. The sample consisted of central memory CD4+ T cells from blood. The origin of this receptor is a man aged 30 to 45 with type 1 diabetes. The rearrangement uses TRBV7-2 and TRBJ2-7; 10 nucleotides line up with TRBD2. CDR3 nucleotides: TGTGCCAGCAGCTCGCTAGCGGGGGCGGGGGAGCAGTACTTC. It encodes CASSSLAGAGEQYF. Full variable domain (rest looked up from reference TRBV7-2 and TRBJ2-7): GAGVSQSPSNKVTEKGKDVELRCDPISGHTALYWYRQSLGQGLEFLIYFQGNSAPDKSGLPSDRFSAERTGGSVSTLTIQRTQQEDSAVYLCASSSLAGAGEQYFGPGTRLTVT.